This T cell receptor beta chain is drawn from a study of vaccination effects on CD4 cells after COVID-19. About the research overall: Each participant was administered two doses of either the BNT162b2 or the mRNA-1273 vaccine. In culture with 10 IU/ml IL-2 and roughly 9.3 ug/ml peptides, PBMC were grown at a few million per well. The study, taken as a whole, reports: Convalescent patients numbered few in the study; early post-infection timepoints were missing entirely.

Comment on this clone: What it binds is not known.

It was after around 10 days of culture that CD4+ T cells were isolated. Half the medium was swapped for IL-2 medium on days 3 and 7. The table came from immunoSEQ multiplex PCR; TCRdb's copy has only in-frame clones and leaves some out. The sample has tens of thousands of clones, over 65% seen once. V shed 0 bases, J shed 8 bases, and the junction held 3 bases outside the gene matches. The CDR3 covers 13 residues. Per germline, CDR1 SNHLY and CDR2 FYNNEI. V and J are TRBV2 and TRBJ2-5; 7 bases match TRBD1. The material sequenced was CD4+ T cells from PBMCs cultured without peptide, taken before COVID-19 vaccination. This clonotype was sampled from a human donor who received a COVID-19 vaccine. CDR3 DNA: TGTGCCAGCAGTGAAGCAGGGGGCGCCACCCAGTACTTC. Translating gives CASSEAGGATQYF.